A single sample gave rise to the 3 T cell receptor beta chains below, sequenced in a study of tumor and adjacent non-tumor tissue in lung cancer. This sample's RNA came from whole unsorted tissue. The normal lung tissue was taken more than 3 cm from the tumor edge. Three rounds of nested PCR, following a modified ARM-PCR protocol, produced the TCRbeta library. MiXCR was run by TCRdb on the multiplex PCR reads, yielding one entry per CDR3 protein. The sample consists of 90,000 to 100,000 distinct CDR3 sequences, 75% to 85% of them appearing once. The specimen was distant non-tumor lung tissue. Receptors were obtained from a man aged 55 to 70 with small cell lung cancer.

Regarding this clonotype: Since no conserved phenylalanine or tryptophan closes the CDR3, a read error is the likely cause. The chain links TRBV27 to TRBJ2-2; perhaps TRBD1 as D (6 bases). This CDR3 is 13 amino acids long. Per the germline V gene, CDR1 is MNHEY and CDR2 is SMNVEV (reference sequence). V dropped 7 bases and J dropped 5 bases, with 11 bases sitting between them. The DNA of the CDR3 is TGTGCCAGCACTCTTGGACAGACCGGGGAGCTGTTTTCT. The encoded protein is CASTLGQTGELFS.

Remarks on this clonotype: The final CDR3 position lacks the conserved phenylalanine or tryptophan, pointing to a likely read error. The gene calls are TRBV20-1 and TRBJ1-1; 7 nucleotides line up with TRBD1. V was pared by 7 bases and J by 0 bases, with 8 bases of the junction left unmatched. From germline, CDR1 is DFQATT and CDR2 SNEGSKA (reference sequence). The CDR3 covers 14 residues. The CDR3 reads CSVRKGQMNTEAFL. The CDR3 DNA sequence: TGCAGTGTTAGGAAGGGACAGATGAACACTGAAGCTTTCCTT.

To note about this clonotype: Compared with germline, one end of the junction differs, possibly owing to a read error. V is TRBV11-2 and J is TRBJ2-1, with D possibly TRBD1 on 5 matching bases. Germline values: CDR1 SGHAT, CDR2 FQNNGV. The CDR3 totals 17 residues. The CDR3 nucleotides are TGTGCCAGTAGCTTAGTGACAGCCCAGAGTTCCTACTATGAGCATTTCTTC. This gives the protein CASSLVTAQSSYYEHFF.